The present TCR beta chain was sequenced within a study of T cells in Graves' hyperthyroidism and ophthalmopathy. This clonotype was found many times. The study defined stable Graves' hyperthyroidism as no ophthalmopathy progression within 18 months. Researchers took RNA transcripts and amplified the TCR beta CDR3 regions from them. Using the HTBI primer set, a first-round RT-PCR was run on the TCR CDR3. One entry per CDR3 protein results from TCRdb running MiXCR on the multiplex PCR reads. The sample lists about 560,000 distinct CDR3 sequences; approximately 15% were seen once. Input material: blood. This receptor was obtained from a young woman with Graves' hyperthyroidism.

The CDR3 protein is CASTSPTHSTYEQYF. The CDR3, as DNA: TGTGCCAGCACCTCCCCAACCCATTCTACCTACGAGCAGTACTTC. The rearrangement joins TRBV7-9 to TRBJ2-7; unclear D gene. CDR3 size: 15 residues. CDR1 SEHNR and CDR2 FQNEAQ come from the germline V gene (reference sequence). V gave up 7 bases and J gave up 2 bases, with 18 bases separating them.